These 14 T cell receptor beta chains share one sample of origin, sequenced in a study of blood T cell repertoires in COVID-19. Here immunoSEQ multiplex PCR was the method, and the copy in TCRdb shows in-frame clones only, minus some. The table records roughly 250,000 clones, 85% to 90% of them present only once. Sequenced material: peripheral blood. The receptor set was obtained from a woman in her thirties or forties who had recovered from COVID-19.

Turning to this clone: One end of the junction does not line up with germline, which may come from a read error. The chain combines TRBV27 with TRBJ2-7; the D gene is possibly TRBD1 (5 bases). This CDR3 is built from 13 residues. In germline, CDR1 is MNHEY, CDR2 SMNVEV (reference sequence). The CDR3 DNA sequence: TGTGCCAGCAGTACCACAAGGGGTGCCTCAGCCCGTTTC. Translating it yields CASSTTRGASARF.

The table lists this clone with a count of one. This rearrangement joins TRBV11-3 to TRBJ2-7, with 8 bases lining up with TRBD2. V shed 0 bases, J shed 4 bases, and the junction held 8 bases outside the gene matches. The germline gives CDR1 SGHNT, CDR2 YENEEA. The CDR3 extends over 16 amino acids. Here the CDR3 DNA reads TGTGCCAGCAGCTTAGATCGGGGGGGGCCCCTTTACGAGCAGTACGTC. Translated, it gives CASSLDRGGPLYEQYV.

The chain recombines TRBV4-1 with TRBJ1-1; D not certain. The V gene lost 4 bases and the J gene lost 0 bases, with 9 bases spanning the gap. The CDR3 length is 14 residues. Germline V gene data show CDR1 as MGHRA and CDR2 as YSYEKL. The CDR3 coding sequence is TGCGCCAGCAGCCGGGGAGACATGAACACTGAAGCTTTCTTT. Protein sequence: CASSRGDMNTEAFF.

The V gene is TRBV6-5, the J gene TRBJ1-2, with TRBD1 as a possible D gene (5 bases). This CDR3 has 15 residues. Germline V gene sequence: CDR1 MNHEY, CDR2 SVGAGI. Trimming shortened V by 6 bases and J by 6 bases, and 20 bases separated the two germline ends. The CDR3 loop reads CASSPPGATPHGYTF. The CDR3 DNA reads as TGTGCCAGCAGCCCGCCTGGGGCCACACCGCATGGCTACACCTTC.

In this sample, this clone turned up once. The chain links TRBV1 to TRBJ1-2; the D segment call TRBD1 is taken from the table without a DNA check. TRBV1 is annotated as a pseudogene. CDR3 size: 17 residues. The CDR3 region has the DNA TGCACCAGCAGCCAAGATGGGGGACAGGGGGTCCCCTATGGCTACACCTTC. Encoded protein: CTSSQDGGQGVPYGYTF.

This rearrangement joins TRBV5-1 to TRBJ2-3; a possible D gene is TRBD1 (5 bases). This CDR3 spans 15 amino acids. Germline V gene sequence: CDR1 SGHRS, CDR2 YFSETQ. V was clipped by 0 bases and J by 0 bases, with 8 bases between them. CDR3: CASSLGGRSTDTQYF. CDR3 nucleotides: TGCGCCAGCAGCTTGGGGGGCCGAAGCACAGATACGCAGTATTTT. Using reference TRBV5-1 and TRBJ2-3 for the parts outside the CDR3, the full variable domain is KAGVTQTPRYLIKTRGQQVTLSCSPISGHRSVSWYQQTPGQGLQFLFEYFSETQRNKGNFPGRFSGRQFSNSRSEMNVSTLELGDSALYLCASSLGGRSTDTQYFGPGTRLTVL.

J is TRBJ1-1 and V is TRBV7-2; 7 bases align to TRBD1. This CDR3 is built from 15 residues. The junction had 11 bases not matched to a gene; V was cut back by 5 bases and J by 5 bases. The germline V gene has CDR1 SGHTA and CDR2 FQGNSA. The CDR3 DNA sequence: TGTGCCAGCAGCCCCAGGACAGGCGAGAGGACTGAAGCTTTCTTT. Residues: CASSPRTGERTEAFF.

The chain uses TRBV7-2 and TRBJ2-5, with 12 bases lining up with TRBD2. The CDR3 length is 18 residues. V trimming: 7 bases; J trimming: 2 bases; junction bases outside the gene matches: 14. Looked up from germline, CDR1 is SGHTA and CDR2 is FQGNSA. The CDR3 DNA sequence: TGTGCCAGCACGGGGGCCCCTGCTAGCGGGAGGGCTCAAGAGACCCAGTACTTC. Translating gives CASTGAPASGRAQETQYF.

The chain uses TRBV4-3 and TRBJ2-1; D is unclear. V was clipped by 1 base and J by 5 bases, with 9 bases between them. Looked up from germline, CDR1 is LGHNA and CDR2 is YSLEER. The CDR3 contains 14 residues. The CDR3 region has the DNA TGCGCCAGCAGCCAAGGGGTGGCGGACAATGAGCAGTTCTTC. Protein sequence: CASSQGVADNEQFF.

Only one count was recorded for this clone. The gene calls are TRBV3-1 (or the pseudogene TRBV3-2) and TRBJ1-3, with a possible D match to TRBD1 (6 bases). The germline V gene has CDR1 LGHDT and CDR2 YNNKEL (reference sequence). The length of the CDR3 is 15 residues. Deletions cut 2 bases from V and 2 bases from J, with 10 bases between. The CDR3 DNA sequence: TGTGCCAGCAGCCAACGGGGGGCGACTGGAAACACCATATATTTT. This encodes CASSQRGATGNTIYF.

The rearrangement joins TRBV30 to TRBJ2-7; TRBD1 agrees at 9 bases. The germline V gene encodes CDR1 GTSNPN and CDR2 SVGIG (reference sequence). V gave up 0 bases and J gave up 5 bases; unmatched junction bases: 8. CDR3 length: 15 amino acids. CDR3 region: CAWSVPRDRADEQYV. CDR3 nucleotide sequence: TGTGCCTGGAGTGTACCCCGGGACAGGGCGGACGAGCAGTACGTC.

CDR3 residues: CASSPWDRNTEAFF. CDR3 bases: TGTGCCAGCAGTCCCTGGGACAGGAACACTGAAGCTTTCTTT. This chain connects TRBV27 to TRBJ1-1; 7 bases fit TRBD1. This CDR3 has 14 amino acids. V lost 5 bases and J lost 1; bases outside the gene matches: 4. Germline V CDR1 and CDR2: MNHEY, SMNVEV (reference sequence).

The V and J genes are TRBV2 and TRBJ1-6; no firm D call. With 5 bases removed from V and 7 bases from J, the gap between germline ends came to 15 bases. Looked up from germline, CDR1 is SNHLY and CDR2 is FYNNEI. The CDR3 loop spans 15 amino acids. The CDR3, as DNA: TGTGCCAGCAGTCTTCCATGGAGGCCGAATTCACCCCTCCACTTT. It translates to CASSLPWRPNSPLHF.

The chain uses TRBV7-2 and TRBJ2-1; D call uncertain. Germline V gene data show CDR1 as SGHTA and CDR2 as FQGNSA. The germline V and J ends were trimmed by 5 bases and 6 bases, with 14 bases remaining between them. CDR3 length equals 14 residues. The DNA for the CDR3 is TGTGCCAGCAGCCCCCGGTGGGCCCGCAATGAGCAGTTCTTC. Amino acids: CASSPRWARNEQFF.